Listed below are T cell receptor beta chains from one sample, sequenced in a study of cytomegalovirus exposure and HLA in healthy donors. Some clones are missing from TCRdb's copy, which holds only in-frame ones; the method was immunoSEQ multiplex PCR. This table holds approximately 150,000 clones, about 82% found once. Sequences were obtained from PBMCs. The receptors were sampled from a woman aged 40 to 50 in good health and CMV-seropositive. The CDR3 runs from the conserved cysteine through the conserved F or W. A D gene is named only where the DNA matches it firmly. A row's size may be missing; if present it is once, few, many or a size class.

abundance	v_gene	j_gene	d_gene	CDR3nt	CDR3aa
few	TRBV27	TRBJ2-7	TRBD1	TGTGCCAGCAGTTTATCGGGACAGGGGGCCCTATACGAGCAGTACTTC	CASSLSGQGALYEQYF
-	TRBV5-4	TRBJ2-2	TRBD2	TGTGCCAGCAGCTTGCGGGGGGGGAACACCGGGGAGCTGTTTTTT	CASSLRGGNTGELFF
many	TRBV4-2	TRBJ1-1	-	TGTGCCAGCAGCTTAATGAACACTGAAGCTTTCTTT	CASSLMNTEAFF
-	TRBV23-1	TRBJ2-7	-	TGCGCCAGCAGTCTACAGTCCTACGAGCAGTACTTC	CASSLQSYEQYF
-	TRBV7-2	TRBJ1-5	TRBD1	TGTGCCAGCAGCTTAGAGGGACAGGGTGGCCAGCCCCAGCATTTT	CASSLEGQGGQPQHF
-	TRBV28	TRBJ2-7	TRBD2	TGTGCCAGCAGTTTAGGGGCGGCGGGGGGCGCCGAGCAGTACTTC	CASSLGAAGGAEQYF
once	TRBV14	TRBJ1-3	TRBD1	TGTGCCAGCAGCCTGGACAGGGGACCTTCTGGAAACACCATATATTTT	CASSLDRGPSGNTIYF
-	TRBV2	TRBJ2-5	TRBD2	TGTGCCACCAGCGGGACTCTAGAGACCCAGTACTTC	CATSGTLETQYF
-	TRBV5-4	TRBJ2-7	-	TGTGCCAGCAGCTTGGGTTCCCACAGCTCCTACGAGCAGTACTTC	CASSLGSHSSYEQYF
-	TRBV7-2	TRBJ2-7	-	TGTGCCAGCAGCGCCGACTGGGGGCCTTACGAGCAGTACTTC	CASSADWGPYEQYF
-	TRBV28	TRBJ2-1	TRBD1	TGTGCCAGCAGTTTCGGGGACAGACGCTCCTACAATGAGCAGTTCTTC	CASSFGDRRSYNEQFF
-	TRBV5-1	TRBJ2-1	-	TGCGCCAGCAGCTTGGAGGCCCACCTAGGATATAATGAGCAGTTCTTC	CASSLEAHLGYNEQFF
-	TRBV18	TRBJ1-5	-	TGTGCCAGCTCACCTGGCAGGGATAATCAGCCCCAGCATTTT	CASSPGRDNQPQHF
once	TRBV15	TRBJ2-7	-	TGTGCCACCAGCAGCCCCGAGGGGGTGAGAGAGCAGTACTTC	CATSSPEGVREQYF
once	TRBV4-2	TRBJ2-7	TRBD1	TGTGCCAGCAGCTTAAAGCCACCACCCGGGACAGGGGACCACGAGCAGTACTTC	CASSLKPPPGTGDHEQYF
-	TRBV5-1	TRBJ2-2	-	TGCGCCAGCAGCTTGGGGTCAGTCCCCGGGGAGCTGTTTTTT	CASSLGSVPGELFF
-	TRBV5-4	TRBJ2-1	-	TGTGCCAGCAGCTTGGCCTGGGCTAGCAGGAGCTCCTACAATGAGCAGTTCTTC	CASSLAWASRSSYNEQFF
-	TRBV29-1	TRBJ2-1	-	TGCAGCGTCGATACAGCCTACAATGAGCAGTTCTTC	CSVDTAYNEQFF
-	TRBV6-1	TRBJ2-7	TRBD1	TGTGCCAGTTCAGACAGGGGCTACGAGCAGTACTTC	CASSDRGYEQYF
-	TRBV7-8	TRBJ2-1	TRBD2	TGTGCCAGCAGCTTAATTCCGGGACTAGCGGGAGGGACCTACAATGAGCAGTTCTTC	CASSLIPGLAGGTYNEQFF
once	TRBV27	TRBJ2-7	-	TGTGCCAGCAGGCAACAGGGCTCGGGCGAGCAGTACTTC	CASRQQGSGEQYF
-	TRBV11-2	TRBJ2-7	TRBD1	TGTGCCAGCAGCTTTAAGACAGGGGGTCGCCACGAGCAGTACTTC	CASSFKTGGRHEQYF
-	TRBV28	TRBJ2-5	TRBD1	TGTGCCAGCAGTTTAGGGCAGGGGGCGTATCGAGAGACCCAGTACTTC	CASSLGQGAYRETQYF
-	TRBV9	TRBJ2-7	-	TGTGCCAGCAGCCCCCACGCGTTAGGGGTAGGGGAGCAGTACTTC	CASSPHALGVGEQYF
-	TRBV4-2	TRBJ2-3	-	TGTGCCAGCACCCCGTTGGAGAGCACAGATACGCAGTATTTT	CASTPLESTDTQYF
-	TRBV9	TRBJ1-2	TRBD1	TGTGCCAGCAGCAAGGGACAGGGGGAGTATGGCTACACCTTC	CASSKGQGEYGYTF
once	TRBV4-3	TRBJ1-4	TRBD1	TGCGCCAGCAGCCAAGAGGTCGAACAGGGGGCGACCACTAATGAAAAACTGTTTTTT	CASSQEVEQGATTNEKLFF
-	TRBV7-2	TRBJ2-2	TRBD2	TGTGCCTTCCCTCAGCGGGGGGGCAACACCGGGGAGCTGTTTTTT	CAFPQRGGNTGELFF
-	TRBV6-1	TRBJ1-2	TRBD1	TGTGCCAGCACCACACCCCCCGGGACAGGGTACGGCTACACCTTC	CASTTPPGTGYGYTF
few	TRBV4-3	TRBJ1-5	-	TGCGCCAGCAGCCAAGGAGGGAATAGCAATCAGCCCCAGCATTTT	CASSQGGNSNQPQHF
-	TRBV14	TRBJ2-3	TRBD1	TGTGCCAGCAGCCAAGCCGGGACAGAAATCACAGATACGCAGTATTTT	CASSQAGTEITDTQYF
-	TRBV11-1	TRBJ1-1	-	TGTGCCAGCAGCCACTGGCAGGATGAAGCTTTCTTT	CASSHWQDEAFF
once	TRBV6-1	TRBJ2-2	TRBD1	TGTGCCAGCAGTGACCGGGACAGGGTGGTTGGGGAGCTGTTTTTT	CASSDRDRVVGELFF
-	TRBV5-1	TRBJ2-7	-	TGCGCCAGCAGCTCGGGATCCTCCTACGAGCAGTACTTC	CASSSGSSYEQYF
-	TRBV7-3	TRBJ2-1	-	TGTGCCAGCAGCTTGCCTAGCGCGAATGAGCAGTTCTTC	CASSLPSANEQFF
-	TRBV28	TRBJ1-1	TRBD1	TGTGCCAGCAGTGGCGGACAGGGGGAAGCTTTCTTT	CASSGGQGEAFF
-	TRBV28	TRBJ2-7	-	TGTGCCAGCAGTACTACAGGGTACCCTTCCTACGAGCAGTACTTC	CASSTTGYPSYEQYF
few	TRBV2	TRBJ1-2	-	TGTGCCAGCAGTGAGAGCAGGGTTGCCCACTATGGCTACACCTTC	CASSESRVAHYGYTF
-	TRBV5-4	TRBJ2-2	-	TGTGCCAGCAGCTTAATAGGGGGGGCTGACACCGGGGAGCTGTTTTTT	CASSLIGGADTGELFF